This is a list of T cell receptor beta chains from one sample in a study of tumour-infiltrating T cells in Burkitt lymphoma. This table comes from immunoSEQ multiplex PCR, and its TCRdb copy is limited to in-frame clones, with some not included. This sample yields approximately 4,400 clones, of which approximately 16% are seen a single time; roughly an eighth belongs to the top ten. The sequencing sample was made of tumor tissue. These receptor sequences come from a human donor with diffuse large B-cell lymphoma. Some clones in this sample may be carry-over from other donors' samples. Both conserved end residues are part of each CDR3. A D gene is named only where the DNA matches it firmly. Clone size, where shown, is once, few, many, or a class for clones that have expanded.

TRBJ1-2	TRBV19	TRBD1	few	TGTGCCAGTAGCGTAACAGGGGGCCCTTCCTATGGCTACACCTTC	CASSVTGGPSYGYTF
TRBJ1-6	TRBV4-3	-	-	TGCGCCAGCAGCCAAGATGTTCTTTCACCCCTCCACTTT	CASSQDVLSPLHF
TRBJ2-1	TRBV18	-	few	TGTGCCAGCTCCCCCGGGGGCTACAATGAGCAGTTCTTC	CASSPGGYNEQFF
TRBJ2-2	TRBV9	-	few	TGTGCCAGCACCTCAACTGACACCGGGGAGCTGTTTTTT	CASTSTDTGELFF
TRBJ1-1	TRBV5-1	TRBD1	-	TGCGCCAGCAGCCGGACAGGTGTATGGGACACTGAAGCTTTCTTT	CASSRTGVWDTEAFF
TRBJ2-3	TRBV9	TRBD2	few	TGTGCCAGCAGCGTAGTAGGACTAGCAGACTTAGATACGCAGTATTTT	CASSVVGLADLDTQYF
TRBJ1-1	TRBV6-6	-	-	TGTGCCAGCAGCCCCGGGACAGAAGCTTTCTTT	CASSPGTEAFF
TRBJ1-1	TRBV5-6	TRBD1	medium-sized	TGTGCCAGCAGCGACGGGACAGAAGTTGTCGGAGAAGCTTTCTTT	CASSDGTEVVGEAFF
TRBJ1-5	TRBV29-1	-	few	TGCAGCGTGGACAGCAGGGATAGCAATCAGCCCCAGCATTTT	CSVDSRDSNQPQHF
TRBJ2-1	TRBV2	TRBD2	-	TGTGCCAGCTCTAGCGGGAGGGCCTCGGCCGGCAATGAGCAGTTCTTC	CASSSGRASAGNEQFF
TRBJ1-5	TRBV4-3	-	-	TGCGCCAGCAGCCAGGGAAGCAATCAGCCCCAGCATTTT	CASSQGSNQPQHF
TRBJ2-7	TRBV7-8	TRBD1	-	TGTGCCAGCAGCCCCGACAGGGGGCTCTACGAGCAGTACTTC	CASSPDRGLYEQYF
TRBJ1-2	TRBV6-6	-	-	TGTGCCAGCAGTGACGGCCCGACCTATGGCTACACCTTC	CASSDGPTYGYTF
TRBJ2-7	TRBV6-1	TRBD1	-	TGTGCCAGCAGTGAACAGGGGGAGAGCTACGAGCAGTACTTC	CASSEQGESYEQYF
TRBJ1-2	TRBV5-1	TRBD1	-	TGCGCCAGCACGACAGGGAACGACTATGGCTACACCTTC	CASTTGNDYGYTF
TRBJ2-7	TRBV18	-	-	TGTGCCAGCTCACCACCGTGGGGGCGAAACTCCTACGAGCAGTACTTC	CASSPPWGRNSYEQYF
TRBJ2-3	TRBV18	TRBD2	few	TGTGCCAGCTCACCACCGTTCCTAGCGGACCGCACAGATACGCAGTATTTT	CASSPPFLADRTDTQYF
TRBJ1-2	TRBV7-6	-	-	TGTGCCAGCAGCTCCTCGGGGGTTGGCTACACCTTC	CASSSSGVGYTF
TRBJ2-1	TRBV19	TRBD1	-	TGTGCCAGTAGTGTGACAGGGGGAGTCGGCAATGAGCAGTTCTTC	CASSVTGGVGNEQFF
TRBJ1-2	TRBV2	-	few	TGTGCCAGCAGTCCCCGGGGCCCAGGTGGCTACACCTTC	CASSPRGPGGYTF
TRBJ1-3	TRBV7-8	TRBD1	-	TGTGCCAGCAGCTTAGATGGGACAGTTACCTCTGGAAACACCATATATTTT	CASSLDGTVTSGNTIYF
TRBJ2-1	TRBV28	TRBD2	-	TGTGCCAGCAGTTCCCCAGTTCCTGGTCCCGGGACTAGCGGGAGGGCCAGGTACAATGAGCAGTTCTTC	CASSSPVPGPGTSGRARYNEQFF
TRBJ2-1	TRBV28	TRBD2	-	TGTGCCAGCAGTCCCTTTAGCGGGACCCGTCGAAAGTTCTTC	CASSPFSGTRRKFF
TRBJ1-3	TRBV11-2	TRBD1	-	TGTGCCAGCAGCCTGGACAGGGCTGGAAACACCATATATTTT	CASSLDRAGNTIYF
TRBJ1-4	TRBV2	TRBD1	few	TGTGCCAGCAGTCAAAGACCGGGACAGGGACCCTTCTGGAAAAAACTGTTTTTT	CASSQRPGQGPFWKKLFF
TRBJ1-2	TRBV4-1	-	-	TGCGCCAGCAGCCAACAATCCGATTTTAACTATGGCTACACCTTC	CASSQQSDFNYGYTF
TRBJ2-2	TRBV25-1	TRBD1	few	TGTGCCAGCGCCCGACGGGACAGGGACACCGGGGAGCTGTTTTTT	CASARRDRDTGELFF
TRBJ1-6	TRBV4-3	TRBD1	few	TGCGCCAGCAGCCAAGAGCCTGGGACAGGGAGTTCACCCCTCCACTTT	CASSQEPGTGSSPLHF
TRBJ2-7	TRBV6-5	-	few	TGTGCCAGCAGTTATAAAGGGTGGAGGTCCTACGAGCAGTACTTC	CASSYKGWRSYEQYF
TRBJ2-7	TRBV18	-	-	TGTGCCAGCTCACCGAAGAGACAGGACTCCTACGAGCAGTACTTC	CASSPKRQDSYEQYF
TRBJ2-7	TRBV11-2	TRBD1	-	TGTGCTAGCAGCTTGACAGGGGGCTTGGACGAGCAGTACTTC	CASSLTGGLDEQYF